The source of this TCR beta chain is a study of control samples from healthy donors and cancer patients (dated by TCRdb to the early 2020s). Of note for this clone: No antigen is known for it. Nothing much larger sits one base from this clone, and base qualities are not available.

Receptor amplification or capture employed the immunoSEQ multiplex PCR assay. The source is immuneACCESS, and TCRdb retained only in-frame sequences with V and J called. Part of the clones is not carried over; for the studies checked, unresolved V genes explain less than half of this, and the remainder is unexplained. This sample has 150,000 to 200,000 clones in its table, and 88% of those were observed once. Roughly 5.3% of the sample goes to the ten largest clones. This clonotype originated in a woman aged 25 to 39 in good health. Source material: blood.

The DNA reads TGTGCCAGCAGTTGGGACCTAAACTATGGCTACACCTTC. The resulting protein is CASSWDLNYGYTF. The chain links TRBV12-3 or TRBV12-4 with TRBJ1-2; D gene: possibly TRBD1, on 5 matching bases. V is pared back by 4 bases and J by 2 bases, with 8 bases lying between the germline termini. Measured from the cysteine to the phenylalanine, the CDR3 is 13 residues long. Of the read, only the CDR3 DNA is kept; its 39 bases are in frame from base 1.